A selection of T cell receptor beta chains follows, all from one sample in a study of regulatory T cells in long-lasting Graves disease. From the multiplex PCR reads, TCRdb called clonotypes with MiXCR, one entry per CDR3 protein. Of roughly 420,000 distinct CDR3 sequences in the sample, 13% to 15% were seen once. These data were likewise used in another study, on T cells in Graves' hyperthyroidism and ophthalmopathy.

The sample was peripheral blood mononuclear cells (PBMCs), taken at new diagnosis, from a patient treated with antithyroid drugs. The source is a woman between 45 and 60 years old with Graves disease. Both conserved end residues are part of each CDR3. D genes are given only for firm matches. A row's size may be missing; if present it is once, few, many or a size class.

d_gene: TRBD1; j_gene: TRBJ1-2; v_gene: TRBV6-2/TRBV6-3; abundance: many; len: 13; CDR3nt: TGTGCCAGCAAGTCCGGGACAGCCTATGGCTACACCTTC; CDR3aa: CASKSGTAYGYTF
d_gene: TRBD2; j_gene: TRBJ2-1; v_gene: TRBV20-1; abundance: -; len: 14; CDR3nt: TGCAGTGCTAGGGGCAGCGGGGCGGCTGGGGAGCAGTTCTTC; CDR3aa: CSARGSGAAGEQFF
d_gene: TRBD1; j_gene: TRBJ1-5; v_gene: TRBV5-1; abundance: many; len: 16; CDR3nt: TGCGCCAGCAGCTTGCAACCGGGACAGTTTAATCAGCCCCAGCATTTT; CDR3aa: CASSLQPGQFNQPQHF
d_gene: -; j_gene: TRBJ2-3; v_gene: TRBV5-1; abundance: once; len: 17; CDR3nt: TGCGCCAGCAGCTTGTTCCCGGGACCAGCCATCACAGATACGCAGTATTTT; CDR3aa: CASSLFPGPAITDTQYF
d_gene: TRBD1; j_gene: TRBJ1-1; v_gene: TRBV3-1; abundance: -; len: 17; CDR3nt: TGTGCCAGCAGCCAAGCCCCGACAGGGCTAGGGAACACTGAAGCTTTCTTT; CDR3aa: CASSQAPTGLGNTEAFF
d_gene: -; j_gene: TRBJ2-1; v_gene: TRBV13; abundance: many; len: 13; CDR3nt: TGTGCCAGCAGCTTACTGCGGGGCAATGAGCAGTTCTTC; CDR3aa: CASSLLRGNEQFF
d_gene: TRBD2; j_gene: TRBJ2-7; v_gene: TRBV5-1; abundance: many; len: 14; CDR3nt: TGCGCCAGCAGCGTGGGACTAGCGGGAGCTTTGCTGTACTTC; CDR3aa: CASSVGLAGALLYF
d_gene: -; j_gene: TRBJ2-1; v_gene: TRBV20-1; abundance: few; len: 15; CDR3nt: TGCAGTGCTAGGCCGGGGAACCACCCTGGCAATGAGCAGTTCTTC; CDR3aa: CSARPGNHPGNEQFF
d_gene: -; j_gene: TRBJ1-2; v_gene: TRBV2; abundance: -; len: 14; CDR3nt: TGTGCCACGAGAGGGGACGTCTCTAACTATGGCTACACCTTC; CDR3aa: CATRGDVSNYGYTF
d_gene: TRBD1; j_gene: TRBJ2-1; v_gene: TRBV28; abundance: many; len: 15; CDR3nt: TGTGCCAGCAGTTCCGCCGGGACAGGGGGGGATGAGCAGTTCTTC; CDR3aa: CASSSAGTGGDEQFF
d_gene: -; j_gene: TRBJ2-3; v_gene: TRBV19; abundance: -; len: 15; CDR3nt: TGTGCCAGCAACAACAGAGGGGTCAGCACAGATACGCAGTATTTT; CDR3aa: CASNNRGVSTDTQYF
d_gene: -; j_gene: TRBJ2-7; v_gene: TRBV7-2; abundance: many; len: 17; CDR3nt: TGTGCCAGCAGCCCCCCGTTCCGGGTTAGGAATAGCTACGAGCAGTACTTC; CDR3aa: CASSPPFRVRNSYEQYF
d_gene: -; j_gene: TRBJ1-5; v_gene: TRBV30; abundance: few; len: 14; CDR3nt: TGTGCCTGGAGTGTCGAGAGGGGGGGACAGCCCCAGCATTTT; CDR3aa: CAWSVERGGQPQHF
d_gene: TRBD2; j_gene: TRBJ2-3; v_gene: TRBV7-9; abundance: -; len: 18; CDR3nt: TGTGCCAGCAGCCAAGGGGGGACTAGCGGGAGGGGCACAGATACGCAGTATTTT; CDR3aa: CASSQGGTSGRGTDTQYF
d_gene: -; j_gene: TRBJ1-1; v_gene: TRBV28; abundance: many; len: 14; CDR3nt: TGTGCCAGCAGTTTTTTCCGACTGGGGACTGAAGCTTTCTTT; CDR3aa: CASSFFRLGTEAFF
d_gene: -; j_gene: TRBJ1-3; v_gene: TRBV20-1; abundance: -; len: 13; CDR3nt: TGCAGTGCTCGGACCGTCTCTGGAAACACCATATATTTT; CDR3aa: CSARTVSGNTIYF
d_gene: -; j_gene: TRBJ1-5; v_gene: TRBV30; abundance: few; len: 15; CDR3nt: TGTGCCTGGAGCCAGAGGGGGGGGGGAAATCAGCCCCAGCATTTT; CDR3aa: CAWSQRGGGNQPQHF
d_gene: -; j_gene: TRBJ2-1; v_gene: TRBV6-2/TRBV6-3; abundance: few; len: 12; CDR3nt: TGTGCCAGCAGTCGACTAGGCAATGAGCAGCTCTTC; CDR3aa: CASSRLGNEQLF